Each of the 27 T cell receptor beta chains below was sequenced from the same sample in a study of CD8+ T cells in alopecia areata. Extracted RNA was reverse transcribed into cDNA, the sequencing template. This table comes from immunoSEQ multiplex PCR, and its TCRdb copy is limited to in-frame clones, with some not included. Of 120,000 or so clones in the sample, about 46% were seen once. Sequenced material: NKG2D-low CD8+ T cells sorted from blood. These receptors all stem from a human donor with alopecia areata.

This clone appeared a few times. The same CDR3 also results from other DNA sequences found in this sample. The rearrangement joins TRBV29-1 to TRBJ2-1, with D tentatively TRBD1 or TRBD2 (6 bases each). V was clipped by 7 bases and J by 8 bases, with 9 bases between them. CDR3 length: 10 residues. CDR1 and CDR2 from the germline V gene are SQVTM and ANQGSEA. For the CDR3, the DNA is TGCAGCGCGAGGGGGGATGAGCAGTTCTTC. This encodes CSARGDEQFF.

The chain joins TRBV30 to TRBJ2-1; D remains ambiguous. Germline loops: CDR1 GTSNPN, CDR2 SVGIG (reference sequence). The CDR3 length is 12 residues. Trimming took off 1 base at V and 6 bases at J, with 7 bases between the two ends. The CDR3 here is CAWSEAPNEQFF. CDR3 DNA sequence: TGTGCCTGGAGTGAAGCTCCCAATGAGCAGTTCTTC. Filled out from reference TRBV30 and TRBJ2-1, the complete variable domain reads SQTIHQWPATLVQPVGSPLSLECTVEGTSNPNLYWYRQAAGRGLQLLFYSVGIGQISSEVPQNLSASRPQDRQFILSSKKLLLSDSGFYLCAWSEAPNEQFFGPGTRLTVL.

In its sample, this clone was seen a few times. This chain uses TRBV29-1 with TRBJ2-7; 12 bases fit TRBD2. CDR3 length: 15 residues. With 2 bases clipped from V and 2 bases from J, the junction kept 4 bases outside the gene matches. Germline V gives CDR1 SQVTM, CDR2 ANQGSEA. The CDR3 sequence is CSVELTSGSTYEQYF. The CDR3 nucleotides are TGCAGCGTTGAATTGACTAGCGGGAGTACCTACGAGCAGTACTTC.

This chain connects TRBV28 to TRBJ1-5; D may be TRBD1 (6 bases). V lost 4 bases to trimming and J lost 2 bases, with 12 bases between them. This CDR3 has 15 amino acids. Per germline, CDR1 MDHEN and CDR2 SYDVKM. CDR3: CASSSTGGGNQPQHF. The CDR3 nucleotides are TGTGCCAGCAGTTCGACAGGAGGGGGCAATCAGCCCCAGCATTTT.

The V call is TRBV12-5, the J call TRBJ2-2; maybe TRBD2 (6 bases). Trimming cost V 0 bases and J 0 bases, with 8 bases left between them. The length of the CDR3 is 16 residues. Germline CDR1 and CDR2: LGHNT and FRNRAP. The CDR3 loop is CASGLVAGANTGELFF. CDR3 coding DNA: TGTGCTAGTGGTTTGGTAGCGGGCGCGAACACCGGGGAGCTGTTTTTT.

In its sample, this clone was seen a few times. This chain uses TRBV14 with TRBJ2-5; D is perhaps TRBD1 (6 bases). The CDR3 extends over 12 amino acids. From germline, CDR1 is SGHDN and CDR2 FVKESK. Deletions cut 5 bases from V and 7 bases from J, with 11 bases between. The CDR3 here is CASSNRVGTQYF. The CDR3 DNA follows: TGTGCCAGCAGCAACAGGGTCGGGACCCAGTACTTC. The whole variable domain, filled in from reference TRBV14 and TRBJ2-5, reads EAGVTQFPSHSVIEKGQTVTLRCDPISGHDNLYWYRRVMGKEIKFLLHFVKESKQDESGMPNNRFLAERTGGTYSTLKVQPAELEDSGVYFCASSNRVGTQYFGPGTRLLVL.

The chain has TRBV27 and TRBJ2-7; 10 bases agree with TRBD1. V shed 8 bases and J 5 bases; nucleotides not matched to a gene: 6. This CDR3 spans 13 amino acids. The V gene's germline CDR1 is MNHEY and CDR2 SMNVEV (reference sequence). CDR3 region: CASGGQGINEQYF. Here the CDR3 DNA reads TGTGCCAGCGGGGGACAGGGGATCAACGAGCAGTACTTC.

This chain uses TRBV29-1 with TRBJ2-7; the match to TRBD2 covers 10 bases. The CDR3 totals 12 residues. Losses at the gene ends were 6 bases for V and 5 bases for J; bases not matched to a gene: 4. The V gene's germline CDR1 is SQVTM and CDR2 ANQGSEA. CDR3 nucleotides: TGCAGCGTAGGCGGGACTAGCGACGAGCAGTACTTC. Protein product: CSVGGTSDEQYF.

This clone was seen more than once but under ten times. The J gene is TRBJ1-5, the V gene TRBV5-1; no clear D. Trimming removed 0 bases from V and 5 bases from J, with 15 bases in between. This CDR3 has 16 amino acids. The V gene's germline CDR1 is SGHRS and CDR2 YFSETQ. In nucleotides, the CDR3 is TGCGCCAGCAGCTTGGGTCCGGGAACGGCGGATCAGCCCCAGCATTTT. Amino acid sequence: CASSLGPGTADQPQHF.

This rearrangement joins TRBV20-1 to TRBJ2-3; D is ambiguous. V was trimmed by 6 bases and J by 3 bases, leaving 7 bases between them. Germline-derived CDR1 and CDR2 are DFQATT and SNEGSKA (reference sequence). The CDR3 runs to 11 residues. The CDR3 nucleotides are TGCAGTGCAAAGCATACAGATACGCAGTATTTT. It yields the protein CSAKHTDTQYF.

This rearrangement joins TRBV29-1 to TRBJ1-2; 8 bases map to TRBD1. Trimming took 0 bases from V and 7 from J; bases not matched to a gene: 7. Germline-derived CDR1 and CDR2 are SQVTM and ANQGSEA. The CDR3 contains 14 residues. This CDR3 reads CSVEDPDREGGYTF. The CDR3 nucleotides read TGCAGCGTTGAAGATCCGGACAGGGAAGGTGGCTACACCTTC.

This clone was seen ten or more times. The chain joins TRBV4-3 to TRBJ2-5, with 8 bases lining up with TRBD1. The junction had 12 bases not matched to a gene; V was cut back by 1 base and J by 5 bases. The germline CDR1 and CDR2 sequences are LGHNA and YSLEER. The CDR3 totals 17 residues. For the CDR3, the DNA is TGCGCCAGCAGCCAAGGGGGGCCAGGGACAGGCTTCGAGACCCAGTACTTC. Translation: CASSQGGPGTGFETQYF.

The chain recombines TRBV29-1 with TRBJ1-2; D uncertain. The CDR3 spans 9 residues. With 4 bases removed from V and 6 bases from J, the gap between germline ends came to 3 bases. Germline values: CDR1 SQVTM, CDR2 ANQGSEA. This chain's CDR3 is CSVGDGYTF. The CDR3, as DNA: TGCAGCGTTGGGGATGGCTACACCTTC.

The chain joins TRBV11-2 to TRBJ2-5, with 7 bases aligning to TRBD2. The CDR3 totals 15 residues. CDR1 and CDR2 from the germline V gene are SGHAT and FQNNGV. V shed 5 bases, J shed 2 bases, and the junction held 8 bases outside the gene matches. CDR3 sequence (DNA): TGTGCCAGCAGCGCGGGGGACGGAGAGCAAGAGACCCAGTACTTC. Translation: CASSAGDGEQETQYF.

This chain connects TRBV29-1 to TRBJ2-7; D is unclear. V was trimmed by 7 bases and J by 6 bases, leaving 16 bases between them. The CDR3 loop spans 12 amino acids. Germline-derived CDR1 and CDR2 are SQVTM and ANQGSEA. The CDR3 DNA is TGCAGCGCGGGCGGTATCGAAGGCGAGCAGTACTTC. Encoded protein: CSAGGIEGEQYF.

This clone was counted between two and nine times. The rearrangement joins TRBV7-9 to TRBJ2-3; a possible D gene is TRBD2 (5 bases). The CDR3 contains 15 residues. Per the germline V gene, CDR1 is SEHNR and CDR2 is FQNEAQ (reference sequence). Trimming took 0 bases from V and 5 from J, leaving 12 bases between them. The CDR3 is CASSLAYGVEDTQYF. CDR3 DNA: TGTGCCAGCAGCTTAGCGTACGGGGTGGAAGATACGCAGTATTTT. Full variable domain (remainder filled in from reference TRBV7-9 and TRBJ2-3): DTGVSQNPRHKITKRGQNVTFRCDPISEHNRLYWYRQTLGQGPEFLTYFQNEAQLEKSRLLSDRFSAERPKGSFSTLEIQRTEQGDSAMYLCASSLAYGVEDTQYFGPGTRLTVL.

This clone showed up just a few times. Other DNA sequences in the same sample also yield this CDR3. The rearrangement uses TRBV29-1 and TRBJ2-7, with D tentatively TRBD1 (6 bases). Between the trimmed V and J ends, which lost 6 bases and 0 bases, there was a span of 12 bases. Germline V gene data show CDR1 as SQVTM and CDR2 as ANQGSEA. This CDR3 comprises 13 residues. The CDR3 DNA follows: TGCAGCGTAGCAACAGGGAGCTCCTACGAGCAGTACTTC. Amino acid sequence: CSVATGSSYEQYF.

The rearrangement links TRBV25-1 to TRBJ2-5; D remains unclear. The CDR3 covers 15 residues. CDR1 and CDR2 (germline): MGHDK, SYGVNS. The V gene lost 6 bases and the J gene lost 1 base, with 15 bases spanning the gap. CDR3 in amino acids: CASSPGLDGQETQYF. The CDR3 nucleotides read TGTGCCAGCAGCCCCGGGCTTGACGGCCAAGAGACCCAGTACTTC.

The chain uses TRBV29-1 and TRBJ2-7; 7 bases are shared with TRBD1. The CDR3 contains 13 residues. After removal of 0 bases from V and 10 bases from J, the junction contained 9 bases not matched to a gene. Looked up from germline, CDR1 is SQVTM and CDR2 is ANQGSEA. The CDR3 DNA reads as TGCAGCGTTGAAGATCGACAGGGCCCCGAACAGTACTTC. It codes for CSVEDRQGPEQYF.

The CDR3: CASVRGRREETQYF. In nucleotides, the CDR3 is TGTGCCAGCGTTCGCGGCCGGAGAGAAGAGACCCAGTACTTC. This chain joins TRBV6-5 and TRBJ2-5; D remains ambiguous. The V end was cut by 8 bases, the J end by 3 bases, with 16 bases between. This CDR3 is built from 14 residues. The germline V gene has CDR1 MNHEY and CDR2 SVGAGI.

The CDR3 here is CASSLSTVAEAFF. In DNA form, the CDR3 reads TGTGCCAGCAGTTTATCCACAGTCGCTGAAGCTTTCTTT. V and J are TRBV27 and TRBJ1-1; no definite D call. The CDR3 has 13 residues. Germline values: CDR1 MNHEY, CDR2 SMNVEV (reference sequence). V gave up 0 bases and J gave up 6 bases, with 8 bases separating them.

This clone was seen more than once but under ten times. The chain carries TRBV29-1 and TRBJ1-5; a possible D gene is TRBD1 (6 bases). The germline V gene encodes CDR1 SQVTM and CDR2 ANQGSEA. Trimming took 4 bases from V and 6 from J, leaving 13 bases between them. The CDR3 is 13 residues long. Written as DNA, the CDR3 is TGCAGCGTTGCGGGGGGCAGGGGTCAGCCCCAGCATTTT. This sequence encodes CSVAGGRGQPQHF.

The rearrangement joins TRBV20-1 to TRBJ2-1; D call uncertain. The CDR3 contains 11 residues. V lost 5 bases, J lost 1 base, and 3 bases lay in between. Germline CDR1 DFQATT, CDR2 SNEGSKA (reference sequence). The CDR3: CSAESYNEQFF. In DNA form, the CDR3 reads TGCAGTGCTGAATCCTACAATGAGCAGTTCTTC.

This sequence joins TRBV27 and TRBJ1-2; 9 bases match TRBD1. The CDR3 is made up of 13 amino acids. Germline V gives CDR1 MNHEY, CDR2 SMNVEV (reference sequence). The J segment lost 5 bases and the V segment lost 8 bases, leaving 6 bases of the junction unmatched. CDR3 region: CASRDREIYGYTF. The CDR3 DNA sequence: TGTGCCAGCCGGGACAGGGAAATTTATGGCTACACCTTC.

The chain uses TRBV5-6 and TRBJ2-3, with D unclear. The CDR3 length is 13 residues. Germline V gene data show CDR1 as SGHDT and CDR2 as YYEEEE. Trimming stripped 3 bases from V and 4 bases from J, with 9 bases between. The CDR3 nucleotides read TGTGCCAGCAGCTCGGGCACGGCAGATACGCAGTATTTT. It translates to CASSSGTADTQYF.

The rearrangement uses TRBV4-1 and TRBJ1-5; 7 positions match TRBD1. Germline V lookup: CDR1 MGHRA, CDR2 YSYEKL. This CDR3 has 14 residues. The J segment lost 5 bases and the V segment lost 3 bases, leaving 4 bases of the junction unmatched. CDR3 bases: TGCGCCAGCAGCCATGAAGACAGGGATCAGCCCCAGCATTTT. Translation gives CASSHEDRDQPQHF.

CDR3 sequence reads: CASSSLDEQYF. CDR3 in DNA: TGTGCCAGCAGTTCCCTGGACGAGCAGTACTTC. V and J are TRBV6-6 and TRBJ2-7; no reliable D call. Trimming pared 4 bases from V and 5 bases from J, leaving 6 bases between. This CDR3 spans 11 amino acids. Germline CDR1 reads MNHNY; CDR2 reads SVGAGI (reference sequence).